This TCR beta chain was obtained from a study of control samples from healthy donors and cancer patients. V lost 4 bases and J lost 3, with 16 bases in between. The germline CDR1 and CDR2 sequences are SGDLS and YYNGEE. This CDR3 has 15 residues. Sequenced by immunoSEQ multiplex PCR; TCRdb stores in-frame clones only, minus some. The sample includes approximately 130,000 clones, around 90% of them seen just once. The sample was blood. The source of this sequence is a man aged 45 to 65 in good health. The chain couples TRBV9 to TRBJ1-1, with a tentative D call TRBD1 (6 bases). CDR3 DNA: TGTGCCAGCAGCTCAGAGGGGGTAAGACACACTGAAGCTTTCTTT. Translating it yields CASSSEGVRHTEAFF.